The following is a T cell receptor (beta chain) sequence with its context. Antigen: not known. These data originate in a study of T cell responses to AZD1222 COVID-19 vaccine. Notes on the study in general: Most donors were white British, females outnumbered males, and clonal diversity was possibly underestimated. Baseline seropositivity occurred in only 5 to 7 AZD1222 recipients.

Only in-frame clones appear in the TCRdb table, and some are missing; sequencing was by immunoSEQ multiplex PCR. Seen here are roughly 150,000 clones, approximately 94% observed once, and the top ten hold 5.1%. The TCR comes from an adult in good health. This material consisted of peripheral blood, taken on day 0 of AZD1222 vaccination.

Written as DNA, the CDR3 is TGTGCCAGCAGCTTGACTAGCGGGAGCTACTCCGCGAACACCGGGGAGCTGTTTTTT. This codes for CASSLTSGSYSANTGELFF. The V and J genes are TRBV5-6 and TRBJ2-2; 11 bases agree with TRBD2. The CDR3 is 19 residues long. CDR1 is SGHDT and CDR2 is YYEEEE in the germline V gene. Trimming took 1 base from V and 0 from J; bases not matched to a gene: 8. The full variable domain, its missing parts supplied by reference TRBV5-6 and TRBJ2-2, is DAGVTQSPTHLIKTRGQQVTLRCSPKSGHDTVSWYQQALGQGPQFIFQYYEEEERQRGNFPDRFSGHQFPNYSSELNVNALLLGDSALYLCASSLTSGSYSANTGELFFGEGSRLTVL.